This entry describes one T cell receptor (beta chain). Evenly divided among several immunoSEQ plates was the genomic DNA of each subset. Produced via immunoSEQ multiplex PCR; TCRdb's table is partial and in-frame only. The data hold 1.6 million or so clones, with roughly 97% observed a single time. V lost 10 bases and J 2 bases, leaving 15 bases between the germline ends. CDR3 length: 14 residues. Germline V gene data show CDR1 as LNHDA and CDR2 as SQIVND (reference sequence). This record comes from a study of shared clonotypes between healthy human individuals. The sequenced sample was naive CD4+ T cells sorted from blood. As to subset: CD45RA+ positively selected. The chain recombines TRBV19 with TRBJ1-5, with no clear D. The receptor comes from a man aged 25 to 40 in good health. For the CDR3, the DNA is TGTGCCACCCAGTTCGGTGATGGCAATCAGCCCCAGCATTTT. Translation gives CATQFGDGNQPQHF.